This T cell receptor beta chain stems from a study of post-analysis software for immune sequencing data. Study details: Courses of disease covered relapsing-remitting, secondary progressive and progressive-relapsing multiple sclerosis.

This clonotype was counted between two and nine times. The antigen is unknown. Researchers reported that TCR beta cDNA libraries carried unique molecular identifiers. TCRdb analysed the PCR reads with MiXCR anew, one entry per CDR3 protein. The sample yields around 400,000 distinct CDR3 sequences, 39% seen once. Regarding the study as a whole: Five or six TRBV segments (TRBV5-6, TRBV5-1 and TRBV20-1 among them) occurred more frequently in patients than in controls. People with multiple sclerosis had a significantly lower normalized Chao1 diversity than controls did. By F measure, strong co-clustering occurred among samples prepared in the same batch.

After removal of 6 bases from V and 3 bases from J, the junction contained 4 bases not matched to a gene. From germline, CDR1 is ENHRY and CDR2 SYGVKD. The CDR3 consists of 14 residues. Sequencing was carried out using blood. This chain connects TRBV10-3 to TRBJ2-7; 11 bases map to TRBD1. The TCR comes from a girl aged 2 to 10 with multiple sclerosis. In DNA form, the CDR3 reads TGTGCCATCAGCACCGGGACAGGGGGCTACGAGCAGTACTTC. It yields the protein CAISTGTGGYEQYF.